The T cell receptor (beta chain) under discussion was sequenced for a study of T cell responses to AZD1222 COVID-19 vaccine. This clone was counted once. Clones were read by immunoSEQ multiplex PCR, and TCRdb kept only the in-frame ones, dropping some. Of roughly 160,000 clones listed, around nine tenths are singletons. The CDR3 runs to 13 residues. Trimming left V 2 bases short and J 5 bases short, with 9 bases between. Germline CDR1 and CDR2: MNHEY and SMNVEV (reference sequence). The V and J genes are TRBV27 and TRBJ1-1; D possibly corresponds to TRBD1 (5 bases). This TCR came from an adult in good health. The sample here was peripheral blood, taken on day 0 of AZD1222 vaccination. The CDR3 DNA reads TGTGCCAGCAGTTTAGGTCGGGGGACTGAAGCTTTCTTT. Translated, it gives CASSLGRGTEAFF.